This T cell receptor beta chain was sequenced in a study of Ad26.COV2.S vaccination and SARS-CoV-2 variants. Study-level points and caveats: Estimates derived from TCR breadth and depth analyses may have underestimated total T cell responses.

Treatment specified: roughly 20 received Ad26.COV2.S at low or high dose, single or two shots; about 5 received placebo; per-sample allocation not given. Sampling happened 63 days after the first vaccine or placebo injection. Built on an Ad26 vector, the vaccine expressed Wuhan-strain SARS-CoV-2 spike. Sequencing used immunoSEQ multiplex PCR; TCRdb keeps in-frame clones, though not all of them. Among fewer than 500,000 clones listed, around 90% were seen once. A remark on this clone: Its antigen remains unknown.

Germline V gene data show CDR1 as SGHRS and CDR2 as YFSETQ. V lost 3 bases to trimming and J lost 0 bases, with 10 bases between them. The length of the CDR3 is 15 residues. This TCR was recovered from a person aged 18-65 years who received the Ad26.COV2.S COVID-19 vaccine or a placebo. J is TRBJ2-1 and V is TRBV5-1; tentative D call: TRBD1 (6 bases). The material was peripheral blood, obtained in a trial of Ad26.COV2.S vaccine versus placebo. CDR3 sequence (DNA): TGCGCCAGCAGCTACGGACAGAGCTCCTACAATGAGCAGTTCTTC. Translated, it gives CASSYGQSSYNEQFF.